The rows below give T cell receptor beta chains drawn from one sample of a study of blood T cell repertoires in COVID-19. The repertoire was sequenced with immunoSEQ multiplex PCR; TCRdb's copy has only in-frame clones and lacks some. The top ten clones hold about 2.3% of a sample with around 230,000 clones, 70% to 90% of them seen once. The sample taken for sequencing was PBMCs or T cells enriched from blood (not recorded which). The receptors stem from a middle-aged woman with acute COVID-19. The CDR3 runs from the conserved cysteine through the conserved F or W. A D gene is named only where the DNA matches it firmly. Size is stated for part of the rows, as once, few or many counts, or as a class when the clone is expanded.

J gene	V gene	clone size	D gene	CDR3 protein	CDR3 DNA
TRBJ1-1	TRBV20-1	NA	NA	CSASDRPSGHTEAFF	TGCAGTGCTAGTGATCGGCCATCAGGGCACACTGAAGCTTTCTTT
TRBJ1-6	TRBV9	NA	TRBD1	CASSVSGTGDSPLHF	TGTGCCAGCAGCGTAAGCGGGACAGGGGATTCACCCCTCCACTTT
TRBJ2-1	TRBV18	NA	TRBD2	CASQKGAGGPYNEQFF	TGTGCCAGCCAGAAGGGGGCGGGAGGGCCCTACAATGAGCAGTTCTTC
TRBJ2-1	TRBV6-4	NA	NA	CASSGFSSLSYNEQFF	TGTGCCAGCAGTGGTTTCTCCTCGTTATCCTACAATGAGCAGTTCTTC
TRBJ1-2	TRBV5-4	few	NA	CASSSSGLDYGYTF	TGTGCCAGCAGCTCGTCAGGGCTGGACTATGGCTACACCTTC
TRBJ2-1	TRBV7-9	NA	TRBD2	CASSGLAGGRVSYNEQFF	TGTGCCAGCAGCGGACTAGCGGGGGGGCGCGTCTCCTACAATGAGCAGTTCTTC
TRBJ1-1	TRBV19	NA	NA	CASSIWARLNTEAFF	TGTGCCAGTAGTATATGGGCCAGATTGAACACTGAAGCTTTCTTT
TRBJ1-2	TRBV6-6	once	TRBD1	CASSYPGQGMSYTF	TGTGCCAGCAGTTACCCGGGACAGGGGATGAGCTACACCTTC
TRBJ1-1	TRBV6-4	NA	NA	CASKRALEAFF	TGTGCCAGCAAAAGAGCCCTTGAAGCTTTCTTT
TRBJ1-3	TRBV5-5	NA	NA	CASSSTWSSGNTIYF	TGTGCCAGCAGCTCCACATGGAGCTCTGGAAACACCATATATTTT
TRBJ2-1	TRBV12-3/TRBV12-4	NA	NA	CASRATRMGEQFF	TGTGCCAGCAGGGCGACTAGGATGGGTGAGCAGTTCTTC
TRBJ2-1	TRBV7-2	NA	TRBD2	CASSSGLAGVGYNEQFF	TGTGCCAGCAGCTCGGGACTAGCGGGAGTCGGGTACAATGAGCAGTTCTTC
TRBJ2-1	TRBV5-4	NA	NA	CASSLVQNYNEQFF	TGTGCCAGCAGCTTGGTTCAGAACTACAATGAGCAGTTCTTC
TRBJ1-5	TRBV10-3	NA	NA	CAISETAQVQPQHF	TGTGCCATCAGTGAGACGGCACAGGTTCAGCCCCAGCATTTT
TRBJ2-3	TRBV5-4	NA	TRBD2	CASRHGLAGGLRLSTDTQYF	TGTGCCAGCAGGCATGGACTAGCGGGGGGGCTTAGGCTTAGCACAGATACGCAGTATTTT
TRBJ2-3	TRBV5-6	NA	NA	CASSFRYRYTDTQYF	TGTGCCAGCAGCTTTCGCTACAGATACACAGATACGCAGTATTTT
TRBJ2-3	TRBV28	NA	TRBD2	CASSFRLAGVSTQYF	TGTGCCAGCAGTTTCCGTCTAGCGGGAGTTAGTACGCAGTATTTT
TRBJ2-2	TRBV19	NA	NA	CASSIKTLRPFANTGELFF	TGTGCCAGTAGTATAAAAACTCTCAGGCCGTTCGCGAACACCGGGGAGCTGTTTTTT
TRBJ1-1	TRBV5-1	NA	TRBD1	CASSLQGAEGNTEAFF	TGCGCCAGCAGCTTACAGGGGGCTGAGGGGAACACTGAAGCTTTCTTT
TRBJ1-2	TRBV27	once	NA	CASSPRGSTNYGYTF	TGTGCCAGCAGTCCCCGAGGTAGTACTAACTATGGCTACACCTTC
TRBJ1-1	TRBV10-3	few	TRBD1	CAISRGQGGTEAFF	TGTGCCATCAGTAGGGGACAGGGTGGGACTGAAGCTTTCTTT
TRBJ2-1	TRBV6-2/TRBV6-3	NA	TRBD1	CASSWGRDRQFF	TGTGCCAGCAGTTGGGGCCGGGACAGGCAGTTCTTC
TRBJ2-1	TRBV27	NA	TRBD2	CASNPRRRSGRGSSYNEQFF	TGTGCCAGCAACCCACGGCGGCGTAGCGGGAGGGGGAGCTCCTACAATGAGCAGTTCTTC
TRBJ1-2	TRBV19	NA	TRBD1	CASRQGADYGYTF	TGTGCCAGCCGACAGGGGGCCGACTATGGCTACACCTTC
TRBJ2-2	TRBV7-7	few	NA	CASSLGPGRQTGELFF	TGTGCCAGCAGCTTGGGGCCAGGGAGGCAGACCGGGGAGCTGTTTTTT
TRBJ2-5	TRBV3-1/TRBV3-2	NA	NA	CASSHWGDQETQYF	TGTGCCAGCAGCCACTGGGGCGACCAAGAGACCCAGTACTTC